The entry below gives a single T cell receptor beta chain sequence along with its context. What it binds is not known. This entry is derived from a study of Ad26.COV2.S vaccination and SARS-CoV-2 variants. Only in-frame clones appear in the TCRdb table, and some are missing; sequencing was by immunoSEQ multiplex PCR. This sample has about 400,000 clones, with around 91% found just once. General observations from the study: CD8+ and CD4+ T cells specific for spike reportedly responded with substantial breadth after vaccination.

This sample's treatment: around 19 received Ad26.COV2.S at low or high dose, single or two shots; roughly 5 received placebo; per-sample allocation not given. Sampling took place 63 days after the first vaccine or placebo injection. This receptor was identified in a person aged 18 to 59 who received the Ad26.COV2.S COVID-19 vaccine or a placebo. The material sequenced was peripheral blood, taken in a trial of Ad26.COV2.S vaccine versus placebo.

CDR3 nucleotide sequence: TGTGCCAGCAGCTCCCGGATGGAAGCTTTCTTT. Protein: CASSSRMEAFF. The chain recombines TRBV27 with TRBJ1-1; D not resolved. V lost 6 bases and J lost 8, with 10 bases in between. Per the germline V gene, CDR1 is MNHEY and CDR2 is SMNVEV (reference sequence). The CDR3 spans 11 residues.